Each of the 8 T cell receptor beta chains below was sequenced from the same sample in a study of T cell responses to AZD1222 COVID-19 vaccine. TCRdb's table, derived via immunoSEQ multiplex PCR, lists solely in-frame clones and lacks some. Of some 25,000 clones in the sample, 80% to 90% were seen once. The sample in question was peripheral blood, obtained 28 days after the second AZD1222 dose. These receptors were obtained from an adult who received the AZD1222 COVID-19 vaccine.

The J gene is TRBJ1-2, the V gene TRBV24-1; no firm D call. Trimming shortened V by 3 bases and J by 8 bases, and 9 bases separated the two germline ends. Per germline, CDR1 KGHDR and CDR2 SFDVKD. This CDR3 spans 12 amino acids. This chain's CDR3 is CATSDRVTGYTF. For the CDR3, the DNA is TGTGCCACCAGTGATCGGGTGACAGGCTACACCTTC.

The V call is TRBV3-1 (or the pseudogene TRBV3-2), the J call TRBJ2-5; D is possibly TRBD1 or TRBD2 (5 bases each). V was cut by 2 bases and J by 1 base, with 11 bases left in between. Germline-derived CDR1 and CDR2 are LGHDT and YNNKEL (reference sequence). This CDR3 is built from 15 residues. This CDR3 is CASSQFIGTQETQYF. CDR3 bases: TGTGCCAGCAGCCAATTTATCGGGACCCAAGAGACCCAGTACTTC.

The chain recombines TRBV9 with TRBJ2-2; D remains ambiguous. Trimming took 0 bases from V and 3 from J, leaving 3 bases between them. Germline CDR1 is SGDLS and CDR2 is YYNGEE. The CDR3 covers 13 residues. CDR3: CASSVVHTGELFF. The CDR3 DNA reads TGTGCCAGCAGCGTAGTGCACACCGGGGAGCTGTTTTTT.

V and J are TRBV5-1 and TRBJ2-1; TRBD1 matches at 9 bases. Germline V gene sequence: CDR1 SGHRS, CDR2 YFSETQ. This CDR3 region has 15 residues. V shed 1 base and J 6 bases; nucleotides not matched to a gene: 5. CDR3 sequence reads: CASSLTGQGLNEQFF. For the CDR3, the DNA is TGCGCCAGCAGCTTGACGGGACAGGGTCTCAATGAGCAGTTCTTC.

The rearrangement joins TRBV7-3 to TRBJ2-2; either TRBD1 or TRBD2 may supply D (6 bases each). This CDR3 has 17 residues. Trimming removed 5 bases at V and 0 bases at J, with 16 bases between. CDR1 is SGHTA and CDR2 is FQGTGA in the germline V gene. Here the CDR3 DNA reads TGTGCCAGCAGCCCCCGTTTCGGGGGCCCGAACACCGGGGAGCTGTTTTTT. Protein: CASSPRFGGPNTGELFF.

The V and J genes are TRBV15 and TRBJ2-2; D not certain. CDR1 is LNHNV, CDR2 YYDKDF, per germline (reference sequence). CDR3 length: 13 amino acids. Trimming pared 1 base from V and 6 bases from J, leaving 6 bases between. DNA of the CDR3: TGTGCCACCAGCAGAGCAAGCGCCGGGGAGCTGTTTTTT. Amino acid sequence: CATSRASAGELFF.

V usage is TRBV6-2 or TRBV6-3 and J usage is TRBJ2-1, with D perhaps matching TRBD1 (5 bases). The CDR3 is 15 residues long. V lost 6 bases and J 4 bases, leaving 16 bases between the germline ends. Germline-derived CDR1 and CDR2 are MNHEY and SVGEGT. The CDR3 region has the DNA TGTGCCAGCAGCTCACAGGCCCCTCTATACAATGAGCAGTTCTTC. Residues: CASSSQAPLYNEQFF.

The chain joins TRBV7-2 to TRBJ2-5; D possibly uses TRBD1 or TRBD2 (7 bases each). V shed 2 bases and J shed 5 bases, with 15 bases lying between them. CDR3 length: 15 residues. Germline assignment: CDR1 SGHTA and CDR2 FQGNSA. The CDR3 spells CASSLRAGGAETQYF. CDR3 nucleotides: TGTGCCAGCAGCTTACGGGCAGGGGGGGCGGAGACCCAGTACTTC.